This T cell receptor (beta chain) was sequenced in a study of T cells in Graves' hyperthyroidism and ophthalmopathy (dated by TCRdb to the late 2010s). Broadly, across the study: Peripheral blood was sampled at the time of initial diagnosis, prior to any treatment. To identify TCR V-J signatures that set the groups apart, the researchers used a discovery cohort of 100 patients, made up of around 40 with Graves' ophthalmopathy and some 60 with stable Graves' hyperthyroidism. An independent validation cohort of under 20 hyperthyroidism patients and about 15 patients who later progressed to ophthalmopathy tested prospective prediction of ophthalmopathy. For training and testing, the 100 patients in the discovery cohort were randomly divided in a 7:3 ratio. The study also compared thyroid tissue and blood T-cell repertoires from a handful of Graves' hyperthyroidism patients. Following sampling, methimazole starting at 30 mg daily was given to hyperthyroidism patients, and high-dose intravenous methylprednisolone was given to ophthalmopathy patients. According to the paper, TCR Vbeta CDR3 sequencing was carried out on 135 peripheral blood samples, which came from 40 to 45 ophthalmopathy, fewer than 80 hyperthyroidism and roughly 17 progressor patients.

Hyperthyroidism patients were aged 18 to 65 years and newly diagnosed, with disease duration of less than 2 months. Exclusion was applied to patients with uncontrolled infections, other autoimmune diseases, pregnancy or lactation. Diagnoses relied on clinical symptoms, serum thyroxine and TRAb, thyroid ultrasound and orbital computed tomography. For progressor patients, blood was drawn at the first diagnosis of hyperthyroidism, before any ophthalmopathy symptoms had appeared. Ficoll-Paque density gradient centrifugation was used to isolate PBMCs from around 10 ml of fresh peripheral blood. Patients classed as progressors first received a Graves' hyperthyroidism diagnosis and then went on to develop ophthalmopathy during follow-up. Total RNA was extracted using Trizol reagent, and RNA quality was assessed on an Agilent 2100 Bioanalyzer. This clonotype was recorded a few times. Its antigen is unknown. Base qualities are not provided; no much larger clone lies one nucleotide away.

The germline ends are 13 bases apart after V is trimmed by 0 bases and J by 5 bases. CDR1 and CDR2 were assigned from the germline V gene (reference sequence) as GTSNPN and SVGIG. The CDR3 contains 14 residues, cysteine and phenylalanine counted. Just CDR3 DNA is preserved here, 42 bases in frame from base 1. The TCR beta CDR3 regions were amplified from RNA transcripts. The TCR CDR3 was subjected to a first round of RT-PCR using the HTBI primer set and the Qiagen OneStep RT-PCR kit. The libraries were constructed in a second round of multiplex PCR and then size-selected and purified. Libraries were sequenced paired-end with 100 bp reads on an Illumina HiSeq2000. As for the authors' bioinformatics: SOAPnuke was used to process the raw data, removing reads that contained adapters or uncalled bases, had a mean Phred below 15, or lacked an exact match to the constant primer or identifier. COPE v1.2.5 was used to merge high-quality paired reads, and clonotypes were defined as unique nucleotide sequences. MiTCR v1.1 was used to align clonotypes to the IMGT TRBV, TRBD and TRBJ reference segments. The analysis included only V-J combinations with a frequency above 0.0001, which together covered around 99% of the repertoires. A TCS score was defined as the ratio between F50 (clonal expansion) and ExV (chaos), using BLOSUM62-based TCRdist between CDR3 peptides within each V-J. Welch's t-statistics and random forest reduced fewer than 550 V-J features to some 14, which were used in a naive Bayes classifier (R e1071). The raw public data were reprocessed by TCRdb itself: fastp quality trimming at Q25, MiXCR clonotype calling, in-frame beta chains only. Here each entry gathers all rows of one CDR3 protein and keeps the most common genes and DNA. It is TCRdb's table, rather than the study itself, that gives the V and J calls and clone size. The sample yields hundreds of thousands of distinct CDR3 sequences; more than 11% were counted once. Less than 6% of the sample is taken by the ten largest.

General conclusions and limits of the study: No statistical method was used to fix the sample size in advance, and group allocation was not hidden from the investigators. A model built on a 13 V-J signature distinguished ophthalmopathy from stable hyperthyroidism, reaching roughly 88% sensitivity and about 81% specificity in cross-validation and 80%/75% in testing. Most expanded thyroid clonotypes (frequency above 0.001) were also detected in blood, suggesting blood repertoires may reflect thyroid immune responses. In validation, the model predicted progression to ophthalmopathy with around 71% sensitivity and 72.22% specificity, a median of approximately 6.7 months before onset.

In this chain, TRBV30 is recombined with TRBJ1-1; too little of a D gene remains to name it. Material: blood. This TCR derives from a woman aged 30 to 39 with Graves' hyperthyroidism that later progressed to Graves' ophthalmopathy. The nucleotides are TGTGCCTGGAGTGTAAATTTACGGAGTACTGAAGCTTTCTTT. Its coded protein is CAWSVNLRSTEAFF.